The 24 T cell receptor beta chains below were found in one sample sequenced in a study of T cell repertoires in urothelial bladder cancer. Generated by immunoSEQ multiplex PCR, the TCRdb table keeps only in-frame clones and is missing some. The sample lists fewer than 15,000 clones; 66% were seen once. Sequencing was performed on tumor-infiltrating cells from bladder cancer. These receptors were taken from a human donor with urothelial carcinoma.

The chain uses TRBV29-1 and TRBJ2-7, with D tentatively TRBD2 (6 bases). Germline CDR1 SQVTM, CDR2 ANQGSEA. The CDR3 spans 15 residues. V lost 2 bases and J lost 0, with 14 bases in between. The CDR3 coding sequence is TGCAGCGTTGAACCAGTGGAGGGGATCTCCTACGAGCAGTACTTC. Its protein is CSVEPVEGISYEQYF.

The rearrangement joins TRBV6-6 to TRBJ2-5, with 14 bases aligning to TRBD2. Germline V gene data show CDR1 as MNHNY and CDR2 as SVGAGI (reference sequence). V lost 6 bases, J lost 1 base, and 4 bases stayed unmatched. The CDR3 runs 16 residues. The CDR3 bases are TGTGCCAGCAGCAAGACTAGCGGGGGGGCCCAAGAGACCCAGTACTTC. Translation gives CASSKTSGGAQETQYF.

The chain is built from TRBV29-1 and TRBJ2-6; weak D call: TRBD1 (5 bases). CDR1 is SQVTM and CDR2 is ANQGSEA in the germline V gene. The V end was cut by 7 bases, the J end by 1 base, with 8 bases between. The CDR3 runs to 13 residues. The DNA for the CDR3 is TGCAGCGCCCAGGGTTCTGGGGCCAACGTCCTGACTTTC. Amino acid sequence: CSAQGSGANVLTF.

This clone was counted between two and nine times. The V gene is TRBV2, the J gene TRBJ2-3; D gene unclear. The CDR3 covers 12 residues. V was trimmed by 7 bases and J by 3 bases, leaving 8 bases between them. Looked up from germline, CDR1 is SNHLY and CDR2 is FYNNEI. CDR3 sequence: CASTRETDTQYF. In DNA form, the CDR3 reads TGTGCCAGCACCCGAGAGACAGATACGCAGTATTTT.

The V call is TRBV11-1, the J call TRBJ2-3; D unclear. CDR1 and CDR2 (germline): SGHAT, FQDESV (reference sequence). The CDR3 is 13 residues long. With 4 bases removed from V and 6 bases from J, the gap between germline ends came to 11 bases. The CDR3 DNA follows: TGTGCCAGCAGCTCAATGTTCGGGGATACGCAGTATTTT. Translating gives CASSSMFGDTQYF.

The chain carries TRBV21-1 and TRBJ2-7; no DNA check was done on the table's D call, TRBD1. TRBV21-1 is classified as a pseudogene. The length of the CDR3 is 14 residues. The CDR3 protein is CASSKGRDRDEQYV. In nucleotides, the CDR3 is TGTGCCAGCAGCAAAGGGAGGGACAGGGACGAGCAGTACGTC.

The chain has TRBV6-5 and TRBJ2-3; 9 nucleotides line up with TRBD2. V lost 0 bases, J lost 4 bases, and 5 bases stayed unmatched. The CDR3 has 16 amino acids. Germline V gene sequence: CDR1 MNHEY, CDR2 SVGAGI. The CDR3 DNA reads as TGTGCCAGCAGTTACTCGCGGCGGGGGGGCGCAGATACGCAGTATTTT. Its translation: CASSYSRRGGADTQYF.

The chain is built from TRBV5-1 and TRBJ2-1; 14 bases fit TRBD2. V shed 5 bases, J shed 2 bases, and the junction held 3 bases outside the gene matches. Germline V gene sequence: CDR1 SGHRS, CDR2 YFSETQ. The CDR3 contains 16 residues. CDR3 loop: CASREGLAGAYNEQFF. In nucleotides, the CDR3 is TGCGCCAGCAGGGAGGGACTAGCGGGGGCCTACAATGAGCAGTTCTTC.

The rearrangement uses TRBV7-2 and TRBJ2-3, with D uncertain. The CDR3 extends over 13 amino acids. CDR1 and CDR2 (germline): SGHTA, FQGNSA. V was clipped by 0 bases and J by 2 bases, with 3 bases between them. The CDR3 is CASSLANTDTQYF. The CDR3 region has the DNA TGTGCCAGCAGCTTAGCTAACACAGATACGCAGTATTTT.

The chain is built from TRBV29-1 and TRBJ1-5; TRBD1 might be the D (6 bases). Germline CDR1 is SQVTM and CDR2 is ANQGSEA. This CDR3 spans 14 amino acids. With 4 bases removed from V and 1 base from J, the gap between germline ends came to 11 bases. The CDR3, as DNA: TGCAGCGTTGTTTGGGGGGCCAGCAATCAGCCCCAGCATTTT. Its protein product is CSVVWGASNQPQHF.

The rearrangement uses TRBV7-9 and TRBJ1-1, with no clear D. The CDR3 totals 16 residues. Germline CDR1 is SEHNR and CDR2 is FQNEAQ (reference sequence). V gave up 1 base and J gave up 1 base, with 13 bases separating them. The CDR3 DNA follows: TGTGCCAGCAGCTTAGGGGGATCGGGTGGGAACACTGAAGCTTTCTTT. This encodes CASSLGGSGGNTEAFF.

The rearrangement joins TRBV29-1 to TRBJ1-1; TRBD1 matches 9 bases. With V trimmed by 3 bases and J by 5 bases, 10 bases remained unmatched. This CDR3 region has 15 residues. Germline-derived CDR1 and CDR2 are SQVTM and ANQGSEA. Here the CDR3 DNA reads TGCAGCGTTGATTACAGGGGGCGAATTGTAACTGAAGCTTTCTTT. It translates to CSVDYRGRIVTEAFF.

V and J are TRBV15 and TRBJ1-2; D is uncertain. V was trimmed by 1 base and J by 4 bases, leaving 10 bases between them. The CDR3 extends over 14 amino acids. Germline CDR1 LNHNV, CDR2 YYDKDF (reference sequence). The chain's CDR3 is CATSRGQSLYGYTF. For the CDR3, the DNA is TGTGCCACCAGCAGAGGCCAGTCCCTCTATGGCTACACCTTC.

The V gene is TRBV4-3, the J gene TRBJ2-5, with 11 bases that match TRBD2. CDR3 length equals 18 residues. Trimming cost V 1 base and J 4 bases; bases outside gene matches: 11. Looked up from germline, CDR1 is LGHNA and CDR2 is YSLEER. DNA for the CDR3: TGCGCCAGCAGCCAAGTGGAGTTAGCGGGGGGGCCGGGAGAGACCCAGTACTTC. Amino acids: CASSQVELAGGPGETQYF.

V usage is TRBV30 and J usage is TRBJ2-1; D gene ambiguous. V gave up 4 bases and J gave up 7 bases, with 14 bases separating them. Germline lookup yields CDR1 GTSNPN and CDR2 SVGIG (reference sequence). The CDR3 has 13 amino acids. The CDR3 loop is CAWTGGVRNEQFF. The CDR3 nucleotides are TGTGCCTGGACCGGTGGGGTTCGGAATGAGCAGTTCTTC.

This clone was recorded a few times. The chain couples TRBV7-9 to TRBJ1-1; the D gene is possibly TRBD1 (5 bases). The CDR3 spans 12 residues. Germline V gene data show CDR1 as SEHNR and CDR2 as FQNEAQ (reference sequence). With 6 bases removed from V and 12 bases from J, the gap between germline ends came to 17 bases. CDR3 sequence (DNA): TGTGCCAGCAGGGAGGGGACCGGGTCACCTTTCTTT. This sequence encodes CASREGTGSPFF.

The gene calls are TRBV2 and TRBJ1-2; possibly TRBD1 for D (5 bases). Germline V lookup: CDR1 SNHLY, CDR2 FYNNEI. CDR3 length: 15 amino acids. V was shortened by 5 bases and J by 3 bases, with 16 bases between the two germline ends. This CDR3 reads CASSRTEGEDYGYTF. CDR3 sequence (DNA): TGTGCCAGCAGTCGTACTGAAGGGGAGGACTATGGCTACACCTTC.

In its sample, this clone was seen once. CDR3 sequence: CASSQDPGQGSGYTF. CDR3 bases: TGCGCCAGCAGCCAAGACCCGGGACAGGGGAGCGGCTACACCTTC. The gene calls are TRBV4-3 and TRBJ1-2, with 10 positions matching TRBD1. V was clipped by 0 bases and J by 8 bases; unmatched bases: 6. CDR3 size: 15 residues. Germline loops: CDR1 LGHNA, CDR2 YSLEER.

The chain carries TRBV9 and TRBJ2-7; possible D gene TRBD1, 5 bases. The DNA end lines up better with TRBJ2-5; the J call may be wrong. The CDR3 spans 16 residues. The germline V gene has CDR1 SGDLS and CDR2 YYNGEE. In DNA form, the CDR3 reads TGTGCCAGCAGCGTAGGGGGCTCCACGACAAAAGAGACCCAGTACTTC. Translating it yields CASSVGGSTTKETQYF.

The V and J genes are TRBV15 and TRBJ1-1, with D perhaps matching TRBD1 (5 bases). Germline lookup yields CDR1 LNHNV and CDR2 YYDKDF (reference sequence). Trimming removed 5 bases from V and 3 bases from J, with 16 bases in between. The CDR3 has 15 residues. In DNA form, the CDR3 reads TGTGCCACCAGCCTCCGAGGATGGGGGGACACTGAAGCTTTCTTT. It specifies CATSLRGWGDTEAFF.

The V and J genes are TRBV6-5 and TRBJ2-5, with D perhaps given as TRBD1 or TRBD2 (5 bases each). The J call may be faulty, since TRBJ2-7 better matches the DNA end. CDR1 and CDR2 from the germline V gene are MNHEY and SVGAGI. The CDR3 spans 13 residues. This CDR3 reads CASSAGSSYEQYF. The CDR3 DNA is TGTGCCAGCAGCGCAGGGAGCTCCTACGAGCAGTACTTC.

The J gene is TRBJ2-3, the V gene TRBV7-3, with 8 bases identical to TRBD2. The V and J ends lost 5 bases and 6 bases, in that order; junction bases with no gene match: 13. Germline V lookup: CDR1 SGHTA, CDR2 FQGTGA. The CDR3 contains 16 residues. The CDR3 loop reads CASSLGGGGMTDTQYF. The DNA of the CDR3 is TGTGCCAGCAGCCTCGGAGGCGGGGGGATGACTGATACGCAGTATTTT. Drawing the rest from reference TRBV7-3 and TRBJ2-3, the complete variable domain is GAGVSQTPSNKVTEKGKYVELRCDPISGHTALYWYRQSLGQGPEFLIYFQGTGAADDSGLPNDRFFAVRPEGSVSTLKIQRTERGDSAVYLCASSLGGGGMTDTQYFGPGTRLTVL.

This chain joins TRBV19 and TRBJ2-1; D ambiguous. V lost 5 bases and J lost 0, with 17 bases in between. CDR3 length equals 17 residues. The germline CDR1 and CDR2 sequences are LNHDA and SQIVND (reference sequence). CDR3 in amino acids: CASSWIGRTNSYNEQFF. CDR3 DNA sequence: TGTGCCAGTAGTTGGATCGGACGGACGAACTCCTACAATGAGCAGTTCTTC.

The rearrangement uses TRBV4-3 and TRBJ2-1; tentatively, D is TRBD1 or TRBD2 (6 bases each). The CDR3 contains 14 residues. The V gene lost 0 bases and the J gene lost 7 bases, with 10 bases spanning the gap. Germline CDR1 LGHNA, CDR2 YSLEER. CDR3 sequence reads: CASSQDGGRNEQFF. Here the CDR3 DNA reads TGCGCCAGCAGCCAAGACGGGGGCCGTAATGAGCAGTTCTTC.